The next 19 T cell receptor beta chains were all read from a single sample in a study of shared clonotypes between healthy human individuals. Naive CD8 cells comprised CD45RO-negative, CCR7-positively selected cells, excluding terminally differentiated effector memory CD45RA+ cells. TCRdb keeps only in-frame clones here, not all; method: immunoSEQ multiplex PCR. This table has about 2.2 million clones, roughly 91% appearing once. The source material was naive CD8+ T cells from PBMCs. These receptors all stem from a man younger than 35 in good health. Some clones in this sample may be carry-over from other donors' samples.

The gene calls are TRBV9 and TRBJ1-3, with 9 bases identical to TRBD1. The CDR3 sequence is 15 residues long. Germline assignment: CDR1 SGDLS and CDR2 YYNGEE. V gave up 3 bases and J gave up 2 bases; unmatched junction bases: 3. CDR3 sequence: CASSAQGAPGNTIYF. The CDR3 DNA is TGTGCCAGCAGCGCACAGGGGGCGCCTGGAAACACCATATATTTT.

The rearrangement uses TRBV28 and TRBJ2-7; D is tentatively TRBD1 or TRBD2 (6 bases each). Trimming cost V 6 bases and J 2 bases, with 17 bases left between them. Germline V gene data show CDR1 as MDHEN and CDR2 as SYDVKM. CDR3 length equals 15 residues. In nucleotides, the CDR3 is TGTGCCAGCAGGCCGCGGGACAAGAGGACCTACGAGCAGTACTTC. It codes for CASRPRDKRTYEQYF.

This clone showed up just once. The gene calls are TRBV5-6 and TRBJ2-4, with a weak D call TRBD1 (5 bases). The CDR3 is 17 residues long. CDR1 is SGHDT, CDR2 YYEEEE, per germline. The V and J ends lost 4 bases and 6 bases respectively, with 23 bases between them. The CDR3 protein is CASSTSGKRVIGNIQYF. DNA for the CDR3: TGTGCCAGCAGCACATCAGGGAAAAGAGTCATCGGAAACATTCAGTACTTC.

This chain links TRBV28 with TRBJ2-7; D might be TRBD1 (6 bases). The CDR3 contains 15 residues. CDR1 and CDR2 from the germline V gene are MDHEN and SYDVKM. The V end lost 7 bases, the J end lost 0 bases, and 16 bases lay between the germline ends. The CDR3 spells CASIPMGTSSYEQYF. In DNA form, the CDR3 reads TGTGCCAGCATCCCAATGGGGACATCCTCCTACGAGCAGTACTTC.

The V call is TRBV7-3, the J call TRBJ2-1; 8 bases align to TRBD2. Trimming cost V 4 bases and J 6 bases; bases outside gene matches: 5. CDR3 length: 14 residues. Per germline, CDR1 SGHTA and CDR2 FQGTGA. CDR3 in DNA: TGTGCCAGCAGCTCTGGCGGGACTAGCAATGAGCAGTTCTTC. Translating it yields CASSSGGTSNEQFF.

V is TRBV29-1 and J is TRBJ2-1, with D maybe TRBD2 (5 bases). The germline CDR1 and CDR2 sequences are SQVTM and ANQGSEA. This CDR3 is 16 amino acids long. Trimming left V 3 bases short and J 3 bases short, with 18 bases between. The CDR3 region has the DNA TGCAGCGTTGAGGTCCTGGATAGCGTGAGCTACAATGAGCAGTTCTTC. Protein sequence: CSVEVLDSVSYNEQFF.

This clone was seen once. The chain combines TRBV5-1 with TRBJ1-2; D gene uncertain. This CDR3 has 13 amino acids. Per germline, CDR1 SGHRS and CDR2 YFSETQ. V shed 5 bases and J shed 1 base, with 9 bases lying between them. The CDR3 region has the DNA TGCGCCAGCAGGGGCGTTGGTAACTATGGCTACACCTTC. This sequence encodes CASRGVGNYGYTF.

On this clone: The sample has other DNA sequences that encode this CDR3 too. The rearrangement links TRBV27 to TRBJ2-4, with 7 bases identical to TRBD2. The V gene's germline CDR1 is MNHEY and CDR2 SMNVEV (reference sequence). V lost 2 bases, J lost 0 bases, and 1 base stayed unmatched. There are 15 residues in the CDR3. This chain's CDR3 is CASSLGGVAKNIQYF. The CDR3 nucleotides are TGTGCCAGCAGTTTAGGGGGGGTAGCCAAAAACATTCAGTACTTC.

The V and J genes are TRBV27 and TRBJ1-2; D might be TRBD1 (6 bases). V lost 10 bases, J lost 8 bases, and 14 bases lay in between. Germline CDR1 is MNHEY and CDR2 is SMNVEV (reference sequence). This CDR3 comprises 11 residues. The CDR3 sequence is CATVSGEGYTF. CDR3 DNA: TGTGCCACCGTCTCAGGGGAGGGCTACACCTTC.

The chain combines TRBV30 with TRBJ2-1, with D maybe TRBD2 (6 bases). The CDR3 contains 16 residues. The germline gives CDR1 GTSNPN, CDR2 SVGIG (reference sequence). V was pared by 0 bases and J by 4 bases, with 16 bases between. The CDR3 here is CAWSVFFLEGYNEQFF. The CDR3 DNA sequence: TGTGCCTGGAGTGTATTCTTCCTGGAGGGGTACAATGAGCAGTTCTTC.

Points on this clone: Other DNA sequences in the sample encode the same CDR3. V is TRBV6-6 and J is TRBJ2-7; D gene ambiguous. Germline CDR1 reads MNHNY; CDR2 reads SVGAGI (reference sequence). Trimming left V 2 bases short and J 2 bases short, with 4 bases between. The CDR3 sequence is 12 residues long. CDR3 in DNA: TGTGCCAGCAGTTACACGACCTACGAGCAGTACTTC. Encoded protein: CASSYTTYEQYF.

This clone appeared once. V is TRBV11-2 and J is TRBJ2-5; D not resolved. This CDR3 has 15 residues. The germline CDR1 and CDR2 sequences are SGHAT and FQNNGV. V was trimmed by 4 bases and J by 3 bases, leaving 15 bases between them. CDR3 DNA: TGTGCCAGCAGCTCCAGAGTCTTTGGGAAAGAGACCCAGTACTTC. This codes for CASSSRVFGKETQYF. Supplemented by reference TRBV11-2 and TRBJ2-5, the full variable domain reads EAGVAQSPRYKIIEKRQSVAFWCNPISGHATLYWYQQILGQGPKLLIQFQNNGVVDDSQLPKDRFSAERLKGVDSTLKIQPAKLEDSAVYLCASSSRVFGKETQYFGPGTRLLVL.

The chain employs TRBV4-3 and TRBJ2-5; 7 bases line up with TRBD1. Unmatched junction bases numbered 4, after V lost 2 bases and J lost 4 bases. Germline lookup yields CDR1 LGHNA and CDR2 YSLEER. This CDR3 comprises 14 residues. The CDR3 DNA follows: TGCGCCAGCAGCCAATACAGGGGCGGAGAGACCCAGTACTTC. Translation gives CASSQYRGGETQYF.

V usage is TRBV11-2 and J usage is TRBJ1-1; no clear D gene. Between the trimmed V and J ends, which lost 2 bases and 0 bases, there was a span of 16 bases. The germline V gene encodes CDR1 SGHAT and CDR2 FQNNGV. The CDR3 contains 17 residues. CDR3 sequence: CASSLFSRSGVNTEAFF. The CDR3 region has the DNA TGTGCCAGCAGCTTATTCTCGAGGTCGGGAGTGAACACTGAAGCTTTCTTT.

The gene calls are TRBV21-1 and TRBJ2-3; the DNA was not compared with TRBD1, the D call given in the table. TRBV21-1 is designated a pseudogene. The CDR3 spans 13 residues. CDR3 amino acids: CANQGVSTDTQYF. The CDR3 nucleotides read TGTGCCAACCAGGGTGTGAGTACAGATACGCAGTATTTT.

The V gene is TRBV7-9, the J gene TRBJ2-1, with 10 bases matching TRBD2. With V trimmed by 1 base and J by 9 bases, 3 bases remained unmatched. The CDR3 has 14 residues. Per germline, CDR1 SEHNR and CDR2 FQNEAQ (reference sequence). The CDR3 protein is CASSLEGLAVEQFF. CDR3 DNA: TGTGCCAGCAGCTTAGAAGGACTAGCGGTTGAGCAGTTCTTC.

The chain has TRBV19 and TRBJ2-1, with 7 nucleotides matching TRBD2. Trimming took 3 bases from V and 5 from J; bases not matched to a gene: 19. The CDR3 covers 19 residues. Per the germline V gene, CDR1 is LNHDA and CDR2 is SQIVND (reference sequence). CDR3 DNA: TGTGCCAGTAGTATTCGGAGATTTATCGGGAGGCCTGAGAACAATGAGCAGTTCTTC. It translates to CASSIRRFIGRPENNEQFF.

CDR3 in amino acids: CASSQDGTGEYEQYF. CDR3 DNA sequence: TGCGCCAGCAGCCAAGATGGGACAGGGGAATACGAGCAGTACTTC. The rearrangement joins TRBV4-1 to TRBJ2-7; 10 nucleotides align to TRBD1. The CDR3 sequence is 15 residues long. Germline V gene lookup returns CDR1 MGHRA and CDR2 YSYEKL. V shed 0 bases, J shed 4 bases, and the junction held 3 bases outside the gene matches.

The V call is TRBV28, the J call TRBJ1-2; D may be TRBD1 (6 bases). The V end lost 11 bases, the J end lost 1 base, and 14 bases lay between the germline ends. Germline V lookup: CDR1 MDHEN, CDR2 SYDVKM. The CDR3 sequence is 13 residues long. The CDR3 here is CASQGRNNYGYTF. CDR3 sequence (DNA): TGTGCCTCCCAGGGGCGAAATAACTATGGCTACACCTTC.